The source of this T cell receptor (beta chain) is a study of cytomegalovirus exposure and HLA in healthy donors. Notes on the study in general: In a later analysis, TCR beta V- and J-gene trimming showed a link to a missense DCLRE1C variant. Both high specificity and high sensitivity reportedly marked the classifier's diagnosis of cytomegalovirus status. Indistinguishable V segments, including TRBV6-2 and TRBV6-3, were excluded.

Looked up from germline, CDR1 is MDHEN and CDR2 is SYDVKM. The CDR3 contains 15 residues. V was pared by 5 bases and J by 3 bases, with 17 bases between. The PCR contained 60 Vbeta and 13 Jbeta primers. Sequencing used immunoSEQ multiplex PCR; TCRdb keeps in-frame clones, though not all of them. The sample has some 130,000 clones; around 70% are singletons. Donors were nominally healthy when sampled, though unrecorded immune exposures were likely. Note on this clone: Its antigen is currently unknown.

The V and J genes are TRBV28 and TRBJ2-7; perhaps TRBD2 as D (5 bases). Sequencing used PBMCs. This receptor was taken from a male donor in good health and CMV-seronegative. CDR3 sequence: CASSLTSGVLYEQYF. The CDR3, as DNA: TGTGCCAGCAGTCTAACATCCGGGGTCCTCTACGAGCAGTACTTC.